This T cell receptor beta chain was recovered during a study of shared clonotypes between healthy human individuals. Remarks on this clone: The antigen remains undetermined.

Notes on the study in general: Lower generation probabilities were found for non-shared clonotypes than for those shared by all four donors.

TCRdb keeps only in-frame clones here, not all; method: immunoSEQ multiplex PCR. The sample has 2 million to 2.5 million clones; approximately 96% are singletons. The CDR3 sequence is 14 residues long. Per the germline V gene, CDR1 is ENHRY and CDR2 is SYGVKD. V was clipped by 6 bases and J by 5 bases; unmatched bases: 6. Sequenced: naive CD4+ T cells sorted from blood. Subset specified: CD45RA+ positively selected. This TCR was recovered from a man younger than 35 in good health. The chain has TRBV10-3 and TRBJ2-5; TRBD2 matches 10 bases. CDR3 coding DNA: TGTGCCATCAGAGCCTCGACTAGCGGGGAGACCCAGTACTTC. Translated: CAIRASTSGETQYF.